This TCR beta chain was documented in a study of blood T cell repertoires in COVID-19. Trimming left V 2 bases short and J 6 bases short, with 4 bases between. The CDR3 contains 10 residues. The germline CDR1 and CDR2 sequences are SQVTM and ANQGSEA. Authors' data handling: Estimated nucleated cell counts came from reference gene primer amplification. Method: immunoSEQ multiplex PCR; TCRdb's copy keeps in-frame clones and lacks some. V and J calls and clone size are those listed in that table; D and trimming were worked out from the DNA. The sample consists of approximately 260,000 clones, 75% to 85% of them appearing once.

The V gene is TRBV29-1, the J gene TRBJ1-1; D remains ambiguous. This receptor was identified in a woman aged 55-70 years with active or convalescent COVID-19. Sequencing was carried out using peripheral blood. This CDR3 is CSVEYSEAFF. CDR3 bases: TGCAGCGTTGAATATTCTGAAGCTTTCTTT.